Listed here are 19 T cell receptor beta chains from one sample, sequenced in a study of shared clonotypes between healthy human individuals. Using immunoSEQ multiplex PCR, the repertoire was profiled, and TCRdb retains in-frame clones only, with some absent. The sample consists of 780,000 or so clones, just under 75% of them appearing once. The sample was memory CD4+ T cells sorted from blood. Subset specified: CD45RA-negative fraction. These receptors were obtained from a woman between 25 and 40 years old in good health.

The rearrangement uses TRBV4-2 and TRBJ2-3; 12 positions match TRBD1. The J segment lost 5 bases and the V segment lost 2 bases, leaving 5 bases of the junction unmatched. This CDR3 comprises 16 residues. The germline V gene encodes CDR1 LGHNA and CDR2 YNFKEQ. The CDR3 sequence: CASSQRGQGALDTQYF. The CDR3 nucleotides are TGTGCCAGCAGCCAAAGGGGACAGGGGGCTTTAGATACGCAGTATTTT.

This clone was detected ten times or more. V usage is TRBV6-1 and J usage is TRBJ2-7; 7 bases are a match to TRBD2. The length of the CDR3 is 15 residues. J gave up 4 bases and V 4 bases, and 10 bases lay outside the gene matches. Germline CDR1 and CDR2: MNHNS and SASEGT. In DNA, the CDR3 is TGTGCCAGCAGTGGACAGACTAGCCAACCGTACGAGCAGTACTTC. Translated, it gives CASSGQTSQPYEQYF.

This clone has just one count. V is TRBV15 and J is TRBJ2-7; 9 bases line up with TRBD1. V shed 3 bases, J shed 6 bases, and the junction held 9 bases outside the gene matches. CDR1 is LNHNV and CDR2 is YYDKDF in the germline V gene (reference sequence). The CDR3 has 15 residues. CDR3 DNA sequence: TGTGCCACCAGCAGCACCGACAGGGGGGTCTTCGAGCAGTACTTC. Amino acid sequence: CATSSTDRGVFEQYF.

The chain links TRBV10-1 to TRBJ2-1, with D unclear. This CDR3 has 12 residues. Germline V gene lookup returns CDR1 WNHNN and CDR2 SYGVQD (reference sequence). The ends were cut back, 8 bases at V and 7 bases at J, with 12 bases in the middle. This chain's CDR3 is CASGGSGNEQFF. In DNA form, the CDR3 reads TGCGCCAGCGGCGGTTCTGGGAATGAGCAGTTCTTC.

In this sample, this clone turned up a few times. The sample contains more than one DNA sequence encoding this CDR3. The chain has TRBV5-1 and TRBJ2-1; TRBD2 matches 9 bases. The CDR3 is made up of 15 amino acids. V was pared by 4 bases and J by 0 bases, with 2 bases of the junction left unmatched. Germline V gene sequence: CDR1 SGHRS, CDR2 YFSETQ. The CDR3: CASSLTSGSYNEQFF. CDR3 nucleotides: TGCGCCAGCAGCCTGACTAGCGGCTCCTACAATGAGCAGTTCTTC. Full variable domain (outside the CDR3, taken from reference TRBV5-1 and TRBJ2-1): KAGVTQTPRYLIKTRGQQVTLSCSPISGHRSVSWYQQTPGQGLQFLFEYFSETQRNKGNFPGRFSGRQFSNSRSEMNVSTLELGDSALYLCASSLTSGSYNEQFFGPGTRLTVL.

The chain carries TRBV7-9 and TRBJ2-7, with D maybe TRBD1 (6 bases). The CDR3 is made up of 15 amino acids. CDR1 SEHNR and CDR2 FQNEAQ come from the germline V gene (reference sequence). The V gene lost 3 bases and the J gene lost 2 bases, with 14 bases spanning the gap. This CDR3 reads CASSLVQGCTYEQYF. The CDR3 DNA follows: TGTGCCAGCAGCTTGGTCCAGGGGTGCACCTACGAGCAGTACTTC.

The chain employs TRBV27 and TRBJ2-3; 12 bases are shared with TRBD2. The V and J ends lost 6 bases and 2 bases, in that order; junction bases with no gene match: 6. Germline V lookup: CDR1 MNHEY, CDR2 SMNVEV (reference sequence). There are 16 residues in the CDR3. As DNA, the CDR3 is TGTGCCAGCAGCCCGTGGACTAGCGGGACCACAGATACGCAGTATTTT. It specifies CASSPWTSGTTDTQYF.

The sample holds a few counts of this clone. The V call is TRBV7-2, the J call TRBJ2-7, with D maybe TRBD2 (5 bases). The V gene lost 3 bases and the J gene lost 3 bases, with 12 bases spanning the gap. Germline-derived CDR1 and CDR2 are SGHTA and FQGNSA. This CDR3 region has 14 residues. CDR3 sequence: CASSFQAGDYEQYF. DNA of the CDR3: TGTGCCAGCAGCTTTCAGGCGGGTGACTACGAGCAGTACTTC.

Worth noting for this clone: Being one base from a much bigger clone, this may be a read error. The rearrangement uses TRBV7-9 and TRBJ2-5; D is unclear. The CDR3 loop spans 12 amino acids. V was cut by 1 base and J by 3 bases, with 3 bases left in between. Germline CDR1 and CDR2: SEHNR and FQNEAQ (reference sequence). The DNA for the CDR3 is TGTGCCAGCAGCTTAGGGGAAGAGACCCAGTACTTC. Its translation: CASSLGEETQYF.

CDR3 sequence: CASSQTLLAGVGGDSYEQYF. Written as DNA, the CDR3 is TGCGCCAGCAGCCAAACACTACTAGCGGGAGTGGGGGGAGACTCCTACGAGCAGTACTTC. V gene TRBV4-1 combines with J gene TRBJ2-7; 11 bases map to TRBD2. V gave up 2 bases and J gave up 0 bases; unmatched junction bases: 15. CDR1 MGHRA and CDR2 YSYEKL come from the germline V gene. The CDR3 totals 20 residues.

The V call is TRBV6-6, the J call TRBJ1-1; no reliable D call. Deletions cut 2 bases from V and 3 bases from J, with 4 bases between. The CDR3 runs to 12 residues. Germline CDR1 is MNHNY and CDR2 is SVGAGI (reference sequence). This CDR3 is CASSYGDTEAFF. The CDR3 region has the DNA TGTGCCAGCAGTTACGGGGACACTGAAGCTTTCTTT.

The chain couples TRBV9 to TRBJ1-3; 9 nucleotides align to TRBD1. J was trimmed by 4 bases and V by 2 bases; bases with no gene match: 4. This CDR3 contains 15 residues. Germline V gene lookup returns CDR1 SGDLS and CDR2 YYNGEE. The CDR3 sequence is CASSVTGGTGNTIYF. The CDR3 coding sequence is TGTGCCAGCAGCGTTACAGGGGGCACGGGAAACACCATATATTTT.

This clone was detected only a few times. The chain joins TRBV5-5 to TRBJ2-7, with 10 bases matching TRBD2. Germline V gene data show CDR1 as SGHKS and CDR2 as YYEKEE (reference sequence). CDR3 size: 15 residues. J was trimmed by 1 base and V by 4 bases; bases with no gene match: 5. CDR3: CASSTQAGGSYEQYF. CDR3 sequence (DNA): TGTGCCAGCAGCACCCAAGCGGGAGGGTCCTACGAGCAGTACTTC.

This sequence joins TRBV9 and TRBJ2-2; 9 nucleotides match TRBD2. CDR3 length equals 16 residues. The germline gives CDR1 SGDLS, CDR2 YYNGEE. After removal of 2 bases from V and 4 bases from J, the junction contained 6 bases not matched to a gene. The CDR3 reads CASSVISGRSTGELFF. In DNA form, the CDR3 reads TGTGCCAGCAGCGTCATCAGCGGGAGGAGCACCGGGGAGCTGTTTTTT.

The chain combines TRBV11-2 with TRBJ2-2; 9 bases align to TRBD2. The CDR3 has 16 residues. After removal of 0 bases from V and 4 bases from J, the junction contained 3 bases not matched to a gene. CDR1 and CDR2 from the germline V gene are SGHAT and FQNNGV. CDR3 coding DNA: TGTGCCAGCAGCTTAGAGGGGACTAGCTCCACCGGGGAGCTGTTTTTT. Its translation is CASSLEGTSSTGELFF. The whole variable domain, remainder taken from reference TRBV11-2 and TRBJ2-2, is EAGVAQSPRYKIIEKRQSVAFWCNPISGHATLYWYQQILGQGPKLLIQFQNNGVVDDSQLPKDRFSAERLKGVDSTLKIQPAKLEDSAVYLCASSLEGTSSTGELFFGEGSRLTVL.

On this clone itself: This sequence may be a read error, since a much larger clone differs from it by one base. Other DNA sequences in this sample translate to the same CDR3. The chain carries TRBV6-6 and TRBJ2-7, with D unclear. The germline V and J ends were trimmed by 4 bases and 3 bases, with 4 bases remaining between them. The CDR3 sequence is 11 residues long. Germline V gene sequence: CDR1 MNHNY, CDR2 SVGAGI (reference sequence). This CDR3 reads CASSLGYEQYF. The CDR3 DNA reads TGTGCCAGCAGTTTAGGCTACGAGCAGTACTTC.

The table lists this clone with a few counts. This sequence joins TRBV18 and TRBJ2-3; 7 bases fit TRBD2. With V trimmed by 6 bases and J by 1 base, 7 bases remained unmatched. The CDR3 sequence is 15 residues long. The germline CDR1 and CDR2 sequences are KGHSH and LQKENI. The DNA for the CDR3 is TGTGCCAGCTCCCCTGCGGGAGAAGGCACAGATACGCAGTATTTT. It encodes CASSPAGEGTDTQYF.

The chain couples TRBV7-2 to TRBJ1-5; 9 bases agree with TRBD1. The CDR3 contains 15 residues. Germline V gene lookup returns CDR1 SGHTA and CDR2 FQGNSA. Unmatched junction bases numbered 4, after V lost 1 base and J lost 6 bases. The CDR3 DNA sequence: TGTGCCAGCAGCTTAGGTGGGACAGGGAGTCAGCCCCAGCATTTT. Protein: CASSLGGTGSQPQHF. Full variable domain (rest looked up from reference TRBV7-2 and TRBJ1-5): GAGVSQSPSNKVTEKGKDVELRCDPISGHTALYWYRQSLGQGLEFLIYFQGNSAPDKSGLPSDRFSAERTGGSVSTLTIQRTQQEDSAVYLCASSLGGTGSQPQHFGDGTRLSIL.

This clone has only one observation. V usage is TRBV19 and J usage is TRBJ2-1; D is perhaps TRBD2 (6 bases). CDR1 is LNHDA, CDR2 SQIVND, per germline (reference sequence). Trimming took off 2 bases at V and 4 bases at J, with 9 bases between the two ends. The CDR3 totals 14 residues. As DNA, the CDR3 is TGTGCCAGTAGTATATTAGCGGATTACAATGAGCAGTTCTTC. Amino acids: CASSILADYNEQFF.